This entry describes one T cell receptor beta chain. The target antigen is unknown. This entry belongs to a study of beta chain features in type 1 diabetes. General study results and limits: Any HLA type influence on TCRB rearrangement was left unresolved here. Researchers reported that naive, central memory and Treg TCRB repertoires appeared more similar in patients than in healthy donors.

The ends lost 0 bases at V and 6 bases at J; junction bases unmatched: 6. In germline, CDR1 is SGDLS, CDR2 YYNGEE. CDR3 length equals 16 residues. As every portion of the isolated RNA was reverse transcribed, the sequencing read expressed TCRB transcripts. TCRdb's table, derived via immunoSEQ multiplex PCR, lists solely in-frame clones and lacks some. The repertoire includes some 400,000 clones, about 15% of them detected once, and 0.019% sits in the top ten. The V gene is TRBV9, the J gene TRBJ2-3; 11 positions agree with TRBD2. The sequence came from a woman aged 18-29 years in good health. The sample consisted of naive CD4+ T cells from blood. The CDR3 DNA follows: TGTGCCAGCAGCGTAGTACTAGCGGGAGAGTGGGATACGCAGTATTTT. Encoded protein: CASSVVLAGEWDTQYF.